This is a list of T cell receptor beta chains from one sample in a study of T-cell memory formation after mild COVID-19. TCRdb re-called the 5' RACE reads with MiXCR, one entry per CDR3 protein. The sample carries approximately 580,000 distinct CDR3 sequences, just over 20% recorded once. The sample was PBMCs or a T cell subset sorted from them (not recorded which). The source is an adult woman who had mild COVID-19 (a few samples of this study predate the infection). Cell type and time point are not known. Both conserved end residues are trimmed from each CDR3. Not all rows give a size; the values are once, few, many and, for expanded clones, a class.

once | TRBV5-1 | ASSYLPLDSDFDEQY
. | TRBV24-1 | ATSGGTEAF
. | TRBV24-1 | ATSDLGRRAYGYT
. | TRBV30 | AFWGNTEAF
many | TRBV12-3/TRBV12-4 | ASSLGDRRETQY
. | TRBV12-3/TRBV12-4 | ASKADRVLTGGELF
. | TRBV6-5 | ASSPGDNGGYT
few | TRBV29-1 | SVEGRNTEAF
. | TRBV20-1 | SARPPNRGHGDTQY
. | TRBV3-1 | ASSQGAGWTYEQY
. | TRBV24-1 | ATSDLQGSSTDTQY
. | TRBV25-1 | AIQVAGGDTQY
. | TRBV18 | ASSRDSPSVYEQY
. | TRBV30 | AWSETPNTGELF
few | TRBV19 | ASRLGELNTEAF
. | TRBV5-1 | ASSFGQDKETQY
few | TRBV12-3/TRBV12-4 | ASTLTGMGGEQY
few | TRBV12-3/TRBV12-4 | ASRGHLLIGTGELF
. | TRBV7-6 | ASSMGRQETQY
. | TRBV29-1 | SVGGLAMSTDTQY
. | TRBV4-3 | ASSRQREGPSDTQY
. | TRBV6-6 | ASSQTPGQKAF
many | TRBV24-1 | ATSVAGGRYNEQF
. | TRBV12-3/TRBV12-4 | ASSFRGGGQETQY
many | TRBV12-3/TRBV12-4 | ASSSPTSGSWRRTDTQY
few | TRBV7-9 | ASSPRGGSHTEAF
once | TRBV7-2 | ASSSPLRSEAF
few | TRBV5-1 | ASSLETPLYEQY
. | TRBV7-9 | ASSFNTDYEQY
. | TRBV5-1 | ASSGGTEGNYGYT
. | TRBV7-9 | ASSRAQGIGTDTQY
. | TRBV20-1 | SAREMGREQY
. | TRBV2 | ASSVDYAGPSGSNEQF
. | TRBV14 | ASSQDPRGGQETQY
. | TRBV3-1 | ASSQIGSGITPH
many | TRBV20-1 | SARGPTGGSYGYT
few | TRBV4-3 | ASSQRKGSEGGTGELF
. | TRBV11-1 | ASSFGENQPQH
. | TRBV6-5 | ASSYLSTGRLNEKLF
few | TRBV7-6 | ASSLLSLNTEAF
. | TRBV30 | AWSDNRQETQY
few | TRBV29-1 | SVEDAGTVLRHSYGYT
. | TRBV4-1 | ASSLLRGDNTEAF
. | TRBV10-3 | AISGGLGYT
few | TRBV7-9 | ASSLGLVSGRDNEQF
many | TRBV27 | ASSLRGTGGRYEQY
few | TRBV15 | ATSRAGATYNEQF